This T cell receptor beta chain is from a study of T cells in localized non-small cell lung cancer (dated by TCRdb to 2020 to 2021). For the wider study: The study examined T cell repertoires in 236 patients with early-stage NSCLC and compared tumors with uninvolved tumor-adjacent lungs. The cohort comprised roughly 240 treatment-naïve NSCLC patients with resected, localized lung tumors. A mean age of 66.3 years was recorded for the NSCLC patients, of whom under 150 were male and about a hundred were female. Here is what the overall study found, with its caveats: Since the design was exploratory, TCR variables were selected using unadjusted p-values with no false-discovery rate correction. Longer overall survival was associated with higher blood T cell density, whereas shorter survival was associated with higher adjacent-lung clonality. Uninvolved tumor-adjacent lung showed the highest T cell clonality, higher than tumor, which suggests more focused antigenic responses in the adjacent lung. Because multi-region tumor sequencing was not performed, intratumor heterogeneity could not be ruled out. Of the top 100 tumor clones, a median of roughly 60 were detected in paired uninvolved adjacent lung; under 30 were also among that lung's top 100.

The immunoSEQ Assay was used to sequence TCR beta CDR3 regions from DNA. On the authors' methods: To compute T cell density, TCR beta template counts were normalized to usable DNA, which was estimated by amplifying housekeeping genes. Richness was estimated using the preseqR package, with extrapolation to 400,000 templates for PBMC samples and to 120,000 templates for tissue samples. Clonality was calculated as one minus Pielou's evenness. To identify tissue-enriched TCRs, differential abundance testing was run on productive amino-acid clonotypes with a minimum total count of 5 and an alpha of 0.1. The Jaccard Index and the Morisita Overlap Index were used to measure repertoire overlap between compartments. GLIPH grouped TCR beta CDR3s together with public tetramer-defined viral CDR3s, and a viral motif had to include at least three viral sequences and show V-gene enrichment. Held by TCRdb, this immuneACCESS table contains in-frame sequences only and omits some clones. Under half of the omission traces to an unresolved V gene where checked; the cause of the rest is unknown. That table supplies the V and J calls and clone size; D and trimming were determined from the DNA. Across this sample there are 20,000 to 25,000 clones, with over 65% seen only once. Clones ranked in the top ten supply around 15% of the sample.

At diagnosis, peripheral blood, uninvolved tumor-adjacent lung and tumor were collected and stored as a combination of fresh-frozen and FFPE material. For TCR repertoire profiling, the blood samples were analyzed as peripheral blood mononuclear cells. Points on this clone: Its antigen is unknown. One base away there is no much larger clone; base qualities are not given.

V drops 6 bases and J drops 2 bases, leaving 17 bases in between. Looking up the germline V gene (reference sequence) yields CDR1 LNHNV and CDR2 YYDKDF. The CDR3 has 16 amino acids, counting the end cysteine and phenylalanine. This entry keeps only the CDR3 DNA: 48 bases, framed from base 1. The sequences come from PBMCs, collected before any cancer treatment. The chain links TRBV15 with TRBJ2-1; a tentative D call is TRBD1 (6 bases match). This TCR was sampled from a woman aged 35-70 years with stage II squamous cell lung carcinoma. DNA sequence: TGTGCCACCAGGGCCGGACAGATGTCGACCTACAATGAGCAGTTCTTC. It codes for CATRAGQMSTYNEQFF. Where the CDR3 stops, the reference TRBV15 and TRBJ2-1 genes take over; the full variable domain is DAMVIQNPRYQVTQFGKPVTLSCSQTLNHNVMYWYQQKSSQAPKLLFHYYDKDFNNEADTPDNFQSRRPNTSFCFLDIRSPGLGDTAMYLCATRAGQMSTYNEQFFGPGTRLTVL.